This T cell receptor beta chain was obtained from a study of blood T cells in healthy people across ages. Points from the study as a whole: Fewer expanded clones and more diversity marked long-lived versus aged donors. Measured against age, TCR beta diversity per million T cells decreased in a roughly linear manner. Because sorting was not performed, PBMCs prevented conclusive naive versus antigen-experienced comparison.

Next came a second PCR, run for roughly 7 to 12 cycles, which used a sample-barcoded 5' primer along with a J-beta primer mix. A single record per CDR3 protein comes from TCRdb applying MiXCR to the 5' RACE reads. The repertoire consists of 630,000 or so distinct CDR3 sequences, with approximately 30% occurring once and the leading ten covering about 16%. Extraction of total RNA produced a minimum of 5 micrograms from each sample. This clonotype was recorded many times. What it binds is not known. The sequencing sample was made of blood. The source is an elderly woman in good health.

This chain's CDR3 is CASSDTRGEKLFF. CDR3 coding DNA: TGTGCCAGCAGCGACACCCGAGGGGAAAAACTGTTTTTT. V usage is TRBV9 and J usage is TRBJ1-4; D gene uncertain. CDR3 length: 13 amino acids. With 3 bases removed from V and 8 bases from J, the gap between germline ends came to 11 bases. Germline V lookup: CDR1 SGDLS, CDR2 YYNGEE.